Listed below are T cell receptor beta chains from one sample, sequenced in a study of technical replicates of blood from a handful of donors. Data came from immunoSEQ multiplex PCR; TCRdb stores just in-frame clones and leaves some out. The sample holds 65,000 to 80,000 clones, under 98% seen once. Sample: T cells isolated from PBMCs. The receptor source for this set is a human donor in good health. Each CDR3 is given with its conserved first and last residue. Each record gives: CDR3 protein, CDR3 DNA, D gene, V gene, CDR3 length, J gene, clone size. The D gene is left open where the match is weak. Where a row states a size, it is once, few, many or the class of an expanded clone; other rows omit it.

CDR3aa: CASSLSGSNYGYTF; CDR3nt: TGTGCCAGCAGTTTATCAGGGTCTAACTATGGCTACACCTTC; d_gene: -; v_gene: TRBV6-5; len: 14; j_gene: TRBJ1-2; abundance: -
CDR3aa: CASAPPRVAYEQYF; CDR3nt: TGTGCCAGCGCCCCCCCCCGGGTCGCCTACGAGCAGTACTTC; d_gene: -; v_gene: TRBV7-8; len: 14; j_gene: TRBJ2-7; abundance: -
CDR3aa: CASSSLLNTEAFF; CDR3nt: TGCGCCAGCAGCTCACTTTTGAACACTGAAGCTTTCTTT; d_gene: -; v_gene: TRBV5-1; len: 13; j_gene: TRBJ1-1; abundance: -
CDR3aa: CASSHPRVEEQFF; CDR3nt: TGTGCCAGCAGCCACCCCCGCGTTGAAGAGCAGTTCTTC; d_gene: -; v_gene: TRBV28; len: 13; j_gene: TRBJ2-1; abundance: -
CDR3aa: CASRPGTGLQPQHF; CDR3nt: TGTGCCAGCAGGCCCGGGACAGGTTTACAGCCCCAGCATTTT; d_gene: TRBD1; v_gene: TRBV28; len: 14; j_gene: TRBJ1-5; abundance: once
CDR3aa: CASRPKTGGWEQYF; CDR3nt: TGTGCCAGCCGACCCAAAACAGGGGGCTGGGAGCAGTACTTC; d_gene: TRBD1; v_gene: TRBV28; len: 14; j_gene: TRBJ2-7; abundance: -
CDR3aa: CASSQDPVEGFSKAFF; CDR3nt: TGCGCCAGCAGCCAAGACCCCGTGGAGGGGTTTTCGAAAGCTTTCTTT; d_gene: -; v_gene: TRBV4-3; len: 16; j_gene: TRBJ1-1; abundance: -
CDR3aa: CASESGGYEQYF; CDR3nt: TGTGCCAGCGAAAGCGGGGGGTACGAGCAGTACTTC; d_gene: TRBD2; v_gene: TRBV7-9; len: 12; j_gene: TRBJ2-7; abundance: -
CDR3aa: CASSLTSGLTGELFF; CDR3nt: TGTGCCAGCAGTTTGACTAGCGGCCTAACCGGGGAGCTGTTTTTT; d_gene: TRBD2; v_gene: TRBV27; len: 15; j_gene: TRBJ2-2; abundance: -
CDR3aa: CASSTGTGRFAFF; CDR3nt: TGCGCCAGCAGCACCGGGACAGGGAGATTCGCTTTCTTT; d_gene: TRBD1; v_gene: TRBV5-1; len: 13; j_gene: TRBJ1-1; abundance: once
CDR3aa: CASSLATGQVTDTQYF; CDR3nt: TGTGCCAGCAGCTTGGCAACGGGACAAGTAACAGATACGCAGTATTTT; d_gene: -; v_gene: TRBV5-6; len: 16; j_gene: TRBJ2-3; abundance: -
CDR3aa: CASSFSGISSYEQYF; CDR3nt: TGTGCCAGCAGCTTTTCAGGTATAAGCTCCTACGAGCAGTACTTC; d_gene: -; v_gene: TRBV5-8; len: 15; j_gene: TRBJ2-7; abundance: -
CDR3aa: CASSVGRGPYQETQYF; CDR3nt: TGTGCCAGCAGTGTCGGCAGGGGGCCGTACCAAGAGACCCAGTACTTC; d_gene: TRBD1; v_gene: TRBV6-1; len: 16; j_gene: TRBJ2-5; abundance: -
CDR3aa: CASSVTGSGGQETQYF; CDR3nt: TGTGCCAGCAGCGTTACAGGGTCCGGGGGGCAAGAGACCCAGTACTTC; d_gene: -; v_gene: TRBV5-5; len: 16; j_gene: TRBJ2-5; abundance: -
CDR3aa: CASSPGLAGSQETQYF; CDR3nt: TGTGCCAGCAGTCCAGGACTAGCGGGCTCTCAAGAGACCCAGTACTTC; d_gene: TRBD2; v_gene: TRBV28; len: 16; j_gene: TRBJ2-5; abundance: once